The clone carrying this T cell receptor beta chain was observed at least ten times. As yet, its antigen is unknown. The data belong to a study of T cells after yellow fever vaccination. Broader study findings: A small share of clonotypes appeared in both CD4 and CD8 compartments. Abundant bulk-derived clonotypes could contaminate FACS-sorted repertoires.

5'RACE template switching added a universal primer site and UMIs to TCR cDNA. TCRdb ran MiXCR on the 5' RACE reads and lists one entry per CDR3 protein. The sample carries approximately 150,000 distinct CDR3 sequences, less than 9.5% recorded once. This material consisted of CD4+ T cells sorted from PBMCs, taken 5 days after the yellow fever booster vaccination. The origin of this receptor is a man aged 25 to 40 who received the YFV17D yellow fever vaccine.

CDR3 sequence reads: CASHSPGQPNEKLFF. Here the CDR3 DNA reads TGTGCCAGCCATTCTCCGGGACAGCCTAATGAAAAACTGTTTTTT. The chain links TRBV28 to TRBJ1-4; 7 nucleotides agree with TRBD1. The CDR3 consists of 15 residues. Germline V gene lookup returns CDR1 MDHEN and CDR2 SYDVKM. Trimming at V came to 8 bases and at J to 3 bases, leaving 9 bases not matched to a gene.